This T cell receptor (beta chain) appears in the sequencing data of a study of blood T cells in healthy people across ages. Study-level results: TCR beta diversity was tightly associated with the proportion of naive T cells. Roughly linearly, TCR beta diversity per million T cells fell as age increased. Diversity was estimated from one million T cells, and these estimates were considered underestimates.

Together with a sample-barcoded 5' primer, a J-beta primer mix was included in a second PCR lasting about 7 to 12 cycles. CDR3-containing paired-end reads numbering at least 2.5 million came from each sample. Each CDR3 protein is one row after TCRdb ran MiXCR on the 5' RACE reads. The table has about 1.5 million distinct CDR3 sequences, under 55% seen once. There are many counts of this clonotype. Antigen specificity is unknown. A junction end diverges from the germline sequence, so it may reflect a read error. The clonotype was recovered from a woman aged 18-29 years in good health. The sequenced material came from blood.

The CDR3 spells CSARGTGTKYEQYF. In nucleotides, the CDR3 is TGCAGTGCGAGAGGGACTGGGACAAAGTACGAGCAGTACTTC. J is TRBJ2-7 and V is TRBV20-1; D may match TRBD1 or TRBD2 (6 bases each). The germline V gene has CDR1 DFQATT and CDR2 SNEGSKA (reference sequence). CDR3 length: 14 residues.